Included here is one TCR beta chain sequence, with context. Some clones are missing from TCRdb's copy, which holds only in-frame ones; the method was immunoSEQ multiplex PCR. The top ten clones hold about 7% of a sample with around 320,000 clones, 85% of them seen once. The sample originates from a study of blood T cell repertoires in COVID-19. Germline CDR1 is SGHAT and CDR2 is FQDESV (reference sequence). The ends lost 5 bases at V and 3 bases at J; junction bases unmatched: 11. The CDR3 spans 16 residues. The rearrangement joins TRBV11-1 to TRBJ1-1; TRBD1 aligns across 8 bases. Source material: peripheral blood. The receptor was isolated from a human donor in a cohort sampled during active COVID-19. In DNA, the CDR3 is TGTGCCAGCAGCGTGAGGCCAGGGGGCGCGGACACTGAAGCTTTCTTT. Encoded protein: CASSVRPGGADTEAFF. The variable domain in full, completed from reference TRBV11-1 and TRBJ1-1, reads EAEVAQSPRYKITEKSQAVAFWCDPISGHATLYWYRQILGQGPELLVQFQDESVVDDSQLPKDRFSAERLKGVDSTLKIQPAELGDSAMYLCASSVRPGGADTEAFFGQGTRLTVV.